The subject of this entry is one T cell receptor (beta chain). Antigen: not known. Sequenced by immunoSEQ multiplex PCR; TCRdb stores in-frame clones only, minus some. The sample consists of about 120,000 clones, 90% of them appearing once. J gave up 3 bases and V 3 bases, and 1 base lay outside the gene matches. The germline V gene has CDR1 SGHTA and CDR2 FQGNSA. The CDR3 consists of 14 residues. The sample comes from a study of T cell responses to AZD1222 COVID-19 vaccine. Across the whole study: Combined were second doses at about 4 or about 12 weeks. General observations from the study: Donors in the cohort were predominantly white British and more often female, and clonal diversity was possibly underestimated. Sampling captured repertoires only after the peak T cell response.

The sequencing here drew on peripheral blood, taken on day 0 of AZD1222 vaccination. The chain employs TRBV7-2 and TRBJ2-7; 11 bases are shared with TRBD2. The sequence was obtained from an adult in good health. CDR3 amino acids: CASSFTSGGYEQYF. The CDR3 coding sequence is TGTGCCAGCAGCTTTACTAGCGGGGGCTACGAGCAGTACTTC.